This T cell receptor (beta chain) stems from a study of cytomegalovirus exposure and HLA in healthy donors. With 60 Vbeta and 13 Jbeta primers, the PCR was carried out. The method was immunoSEQ multiplex PCR; TCRdb's version includes in-frame clones alone and lacks a portion of them. The sample includes 95,000 to 150,000 clones, 80% of them seen just once. This CDR3 has 18 residues. J lost 2 bases, V lost 5 bases, and 12 bases had no gene match. Per the germline V gene, CDR1 is SGHTA and CDR2 is FQGNSA. This TCR was sampled from a female donor in good health and CMV-seropositive. Source material: PBMCs. J is TRBJ2-5 and V is TRBV7-2; 12 bases map to TRBD2. CDR3 protein: CASSLRGIGLAGQETQYF. As DNA, the CDR3 is TGTGCCAGCAGCCTTAGGGGGATCGGACTAGCGGGACAAGAGACCCAGTACTTC.